The sequence of this TCR beta chain was determined in a study of blood T cell repertoires in COVID-19 (TCRdb year 2020). For context, the study as a whole: Collaborator samples came from the United States, Italy and Spain and covered acute and convalescent phases of COVID-19. Where available, HLA class I and class II types were obtained from metadata supplied by the sample provider rather than from assay-based typing. Sample metadata almost always included a de-identified subject ID, COVID-19 status, age in years and sex. The samples were drawn from the first 160 participants of the ongoing ImmuneRACE study and from some 1,300 subjects provided by 6 global collaborators. The dataset comprised deeply sampled blood TCRbeta repertoires from subjects exposed to, actively infected with, or recovered from COVID-19. The repertoires were released in a freely available public database intended as a resource for research on the immune response to SARS-CoV-2. The material from the prospective study consisted of cDNA or gDNA derived from T cells, B-cell-depleted T cells, or PBMCs. General conclusions and limits of the study: How much clinical and demographic metadata was included differed by source and by participant, and the metadata was provided uncurated.

In the prospective study, participants were roughly 18 to 100 years old, resided in around 25 geographic areas of the United States, and were enrolled through a virtual design. In the prospective study, cohorts were assigned on the basis of participant-reported clinical history obtained from a screening survey and a study questionnaire. Mobile phlebotomists in the prospective study collected whole blood, serum and a nasopharyngeal or oropharyngeal swab from every participant. Participants in the prospective study had the option to provide additional blood draws and questionnaires over an approximately 2-month period. Before DNA extraction, prospective study blood samples were shipped either frozen or at room temperature. As to this clone: Its recognized antigen is unknown. No much larger clonotype is one base removed from it; base qualities were not supplied.

The immunoSEQ Assay, a bias-controlled multiplex PCR, was used to amplify TCRbeta CDR3 regions from genomic DNA. The original methods were these. The number of nucleated cells in each sample was estimated by amplification of reference gene primers within the assay. Sequence reads were collapsed and filtered to measure the absolute abundance of every unique TCRbeta CDR3 rearrangement. Productive Simpson clonality was computed per sample as the square root of Simpson's diversity index over productive rearrangements. What TCRdb holds here is the immuneACCESS table cut down to in-frame rearrangements. Part of the clones is not present; checked against another copy, under half of the missing clones reflect an unresolved V gene, and the others are unexplained. V and J calls plus clone size are reproduced from that table; the DNA served to infer D and trimming. Present in this sample are 210,000 or so clones, approximately 80% of which were seen just once. About 7.2% of the sample comes from the top ten.

Input material: PBMCs or T cells enriched from blood (not recorded which). The sequence came from a woman between 40 and 55 years old with acute COVID-19.

CDR3 region: CASSSGSRGTTEAFF. The sequenced DNA is TGTGCCAGCAGCTCAGGATCCAGGGGGACCACTGAAGCTTTCTTT. Recombination connected TRBV7-3 to TRBJ1-1, and TRBD1 matches 7 of the central bases. Clipping removes 4 bases from V and 4 bases from J, with 9 as the unmatched junction base count. From a lookup of the germline V gene, CDR1 and CDR2 are SGHTA and FQGTGA. The CDR3, cysteine through phenylalanine, is 15 amino acids long. CDR3 DNA is the only sequence kept; it has 45 bases, read in frame from the first base.